Following are 11 T cell receptor beta chains from one sample sequenced in a study of T cell repertoires in cytomegalovirus infection. These receptors have no identified antigens. TCRdb re-analysed the reads in MiXCR, keeping a single row per CDR3 protein. The table lists 230,000 or so distinct CDR3 sequences, around 35% of them singletons. Specimen: CD8+ T cells from cultured PBMCs, collected from culture after CMV antigen stimulation. The receptors shown here come from a human donor in good health (CMV status not recorded). Some clones in this sample may be carry-over from other donors' samples.

The V and J genes are TRBV7-2 and TRBJ1-1; D remains ambiguous. The CDR3 has 10 amino acids. V shed 5 bases and J shed 4 bases, with 2 bases lying between them. CDR1 is SGHTA, CDR2 FQGNSA, per germline. For the CDR3, the DNA is TGTGCCAGCAGCACCACTGAAGCTTTCTTT. Translating gives CASSTTEAFF.

The chain is built from TRBV15 and TRBJ2-3; D might be TRBD1 or TRBD2, each matching 5 bases. The V gene's germline CDR1 is LNHNV and CDR2 YYDKDF (reference sequence). The CDR3 runs to 16 residues. V was shortened by 4 bases and J by 2 bases, with 16 bases between the two germline ends. CDR3 sequence (DNA): TGTGCCACCAGCACCGGGGAGCAGGGTCTCACAGATACGCAGTATTTT. It is translated as CATSTGEQGLTDTQYF.

This clonotype was detected only a few times. The chain couples TRBV6-1 to TRBJ2-1; no definite D call. The germline V gene has CDR1 MNHNS and CDR2 SASEGT. Trimming shortened V by 4 bases and J by 4 bases, and 11 bases separated the two germline ends. CDR3 length equals 14 residues. The CDR3 region is CASSAPESYNEQFF. The CDR3 bases are TGTGCCAGCAGTGCACCAGAGTCTTACAATGAGCAGTTCTTC.

This rearrangement joins TRBV4-1 to TRBJ2-7; 9 bases agree with TRBD1. Germline-derived CDR1 and CDR2 are MGHRA and YSYEKL. V shed 1 base, J shed 3 bases, and the junction held 1 base outside the gene matches. The CDR3 extends over 14 amino acids. The CDR3: CASSQGQGVYEQYF. CDR3 nucleotides: TGCGCCAGCAGCCAAGGACAGGGGGTCTACGAGCAGTACTTC.

This clonotype has a count of ten or more. The chain couples TRBV29-1 to TRBJ2-1, with D unclear. Germline lookup yields CDR1 SQVTM and CDR2 ANQGSEA. V lost 0 bases and J lost 12, with 9 bases in between. The CDR3 has 11 residues. The CDR3 is CSVEDPLGQFF. CDR3 nucleotides: TGCAGCGTTGAAGACCCTCTTGGGCAGTTCTTC.

The V gene is TRBV7-9, the J gene TRBJ2-7, with D perhaps assigned TRBD1 or TRBD2 (5 bases each). Germline CDR1 and CDR2: SEHNR and FQNEAQ (reference sequence). CDR3 length: 16 amino acids. Trimming shortened V by 1 base and J by 2 bases, and 15 bases separated the two germline ends. CDR3 sequence (DNA): TGTGCCAGCAGCTTAGAACCCAAGAGGGGAACCTACGAGCAGTACTTC. Its translation is CASSLEPKRGTYEQYF. Supplemented by reference TRBV7-9 and TRBJ2-7, the full variable domain reads DTGVSQNPRHKITKRGQNVTFRCDPISEHNRLYWYRQTLGQGPEFLTYFQNEAQLEKSRLLSDRFSAERPKGSFSTLEIQRTEQGDSAMYLCASSLEPKRGTYEQYFGPGTRLTVT.

At least ten counts were recorded for this clonotype. The rearrangement joins TRBV20-1 to TRBJ2-1; 12 nucleotides align to TRBD2. With V trimmed by 6 bases and J by 2 bases, 5 bases remained unmatched. The CDR3 consists of 15 residues. Germline lookup yields CDR1 DFQATT and CDR2 SNEGSKA (reference sequence). In DNA, the CDR3 is TGCAGTGCAAACGGACTAGCGGGGCCCTACAATGAGCAGTTCTTC. This translates into CSANGLAGPYNEQFF.

This sequence joins TRBV27 and TRBJ2-3; possible D gene TRBD1, 6 bases. This CDR3 comprises 14 residues. V gave up 8 bases and J gave up 2 bases, with 14 bases separating them. CDR1 MNHEY and CDR2 SMNVEV come from the germline V gene (reference sequence). The CDR3 spells CASGRDTYTDTQYF. DNA of the CDR3: TGTGCCAGCGGCCGGGACACCTACACAGATACGCAGTATTTT.

This clonotype came up once. The chain has TRBV7-3 and TRBJ2-5, with a possible D match to TRBD2 (6 bases). The germline CDR1 and CDR2 sequences are SGHTA and FQGTGA. Trimming cost V 9 bases and J 3 bases, with 14 bases left between them. CDR3 size: 13 residues. The CDR3 loop reads CARQLGEEETQYF. The CDR3 DNA is TGTGCCAGACAATTAGGGGAGGAAGAGACCCAGTACTTC. The whole variable domain, filled in from reference TRBV7-3 and TRBJ2-5, reads GAGVSQTPSNKVTEKGKYVELRCDPISGHTALYWYRQSLGQGPEFLIYFQGTGAADDSGLPNDRFFAVRPEGSVSTLKIQRTERGDSAVYLCARQLGEEETQYFGPGTRLLVL.

This clonotype was observed a few times. This chain uses TRBV27 with TRBJ2-3; D is uncertain. The germline gives CDR1 MNHEY, CDR2 SMNVEV (reference sequence). V lost 7 bases, J lost 7 bases, and 18 bases lay in between. This CDR3 comprises 14 residues. In DNA, the CDR3 is TGTGCCAGCACCCTTAGCACCGGACCTTATACGCAGTATTTT. It encodes CASTLSTGPYTQYF.

This clonotype has only a few counts. V gene TRBV20-1 combines with J gene TRBJ2-1; TRBD2 agrees at 10 bases. This CDR3 spans 17 amino acids. The J segment lost 2 bases and the V segment lost 4 bases, leaving 11 bases of the junction unmatched. CDR1 is DFQATT, CDR2 SNEGSKA, per germline (reference sequence). CDR3 DNA sequence: TGCAGTGCTACGTCCCCTCAGCGGGAGGGCCCCTACAATGAGCAGTTCTTC. Protein: CSATSPQREGPYNEQFF.